This T cell receptor (beta chain) emerged from a study of blood T cell repertoires in COVID-19. The CDR3 runs to 14 residues. CDR1 is SNHLY, CDR2 FYNNEI, per germline. V was cut by 6 bases and J by 7 bases, with 16 bases left in between. Only in-frame clones appear in the TCRdb table, and some are missing; sequencing was by immunoSEQ multiplex PCR. Of roughly 62,000 clones listed, roughly 89% are singletons. The gene calls are TRBV2 and TRBJ2-1; possibly TRBD1 for D (5 bases). The sample consisted of peripheral blood. This sequence was found in a human donor in a cohort sampled during active COVID-19. For the CDR3, the DNA is TGTGCCAGCAGGAAAGACAGTCTAAAAAATGAGCAGTTCTTC. It yields the protein CASRKDSLKNEQFF.